These 12 T cell receptor beta chains originate from one sample sequenced in a study of immune evolution from preneoplasia to lung adenocarcinoma. Clones were read by immunoSEQ multiplex PCR, and TCRdb kept only the in-frame ones, dropping some. This sample carries more than 8,000 clones, roughly 77% of them seen once, and the ten largest clones take around 3.1%. The sample consisted of FFPE lung adenocarcinoma in situ tissue. The receptor source for this set is a person aged 65 to 85 with lung adenocarcinoma.

The V call is TRBV28, the J call TRBJ2-2; 9 nucleotides match TRBD2. The trim removed 6 bases at V and 5 bases at J, leaving 7 bases unmatched. The CDR3 length is 15 residues. Germline CDR1 MDHEN, CDR2 SYDVKM. In nucleotides, the CDR3 is TGTGCCAGCAGGTTAGCGGGAGTAGGAACCGGGGAGCTGTTTTTT. The encoded protein is CASRLAGVGTGELFF.

The J gene is TRBJ2-7, the V gene TRBV28; unclear D gene. CDR1 and CDR2 from the germline V gene are MDHEN and SYDVKM. V was cut by 4 bases and J by 1 base, with 2 bases left in between. CDR3 size: 11 residues. The CDR3 DNA reads as TGTGCCAGCAGTTGGTCCTACGAGCAGTACTTC. This encodes CASSWSYEQYF.

The rearrangement joins TRBV9 to TRBJ2-7, with TRBD1 matching over 9 bases. Unmatched junction bases numbered 11, after V lost 3 bases and J lost 7 bases. CDR1 and CDR2 from the germline V gene are SGDLS and YYNGEE. The CDR3 sequence is 15 residues long. The CDR3 region is CASSAGGQGWEEQYF. CDR3 bases: TGTGCCAGCAGCGCCGGGGGACAGGGCTGGGAGGAGCAGTACTTC.

The J gene is TRBJ1-2, the V gene TRBV2, with D tentatively TRBD1 (6 bases). Germline CDR1 and CDR2: SNHLY and FYNNEI. V shed 7 bases and J shed 6 bases, with 18 bases lying between them. The length of the CDR3 is 14 residues. CDR3 sequence (DNA): TGTGCCAGCATTCAGACCCCAGGGGCGGATGGCTACACCTTC. Translating it yields CASIQTPGADGYTF.

This clone was counted a few times. CDR3 loop: CASSPGQGSTDTQYF. Here the CDR3 DNA reads TGTGCCAGCAGCCCTGGGCAGGGAAGCACAGATACGCAGTATTTT. This rearrangement joins TRBV9 to TRBJ2-3, with a possible D match to TRBD1 (5 bases). From germline, CDR1 is SGDLS and CDR2 YYNGEE. This CDR3 has 15 amino acids. V lost 4 bases to trimming and J lost 0 bases, with 12 bases between them.

This chain links TRBV9 with TRBJ2-7; no clear D gene. V dropped 4 bases and J dropped 5 bases, with 19 bases sitting between them. Germline loops: CDR1 SGDLS, CDR2 YYNGEE. This CDR3 spans 15 amino acids. The CDR3 bases are TGTGCCAGCAGCCCGGACGACGCTTTTTCCCACGAGCAGTACTTC. Amino acid sequence: CASSPDDAFSHEQYF.

CDR3 in amino acids: CASSSSTYEQYF. DNA of the CDR3: TGCGCCAGCAGCTCAAGTACATACGAGCAGTACTTC. This chain joins TRBV5-1 and TRBJ2-7; D ambiguous. Germline V CDR1 and CDR2: SGHRS, YFSETQ. The ends were cut back, 3 bases at V and 4 bases at J, with 8 bases in the middle. The CDR3 runs 12 residues. Drawing the rest from reference TRBV5-1 and TRBJ2-7, the complete variable domain is KAGVTQTPRYLIKTRGQQVTLSCSPISGHRSVSWYQQTPGQGLQFLFEYFSETQRNKGNFPGRFSGRQFSNSRSEMNVSTLELGDSALYLCASSSSTYEQYFGPGTRLTVT.

The genes are TRBV7-8 and TRBJ2-2, with D unresolved. The germline V gene encodes CDR1 SGHVS and CDR2 FQNEAQ. The CDR3 length is 12 residues. V was cut by 5 bases and J by 7 bases, with 8 bases left in between. CDR3 protein: CASSPILGELFF. The CDR3 bases are TGTGCCAGCAGCCCTATACTCGGGGAGCTGTTTTTT. The variable domain in full, with the rest retrieved from reference TRBV7-8 and TRBJ2-2, is GAGVSQSPRYKVAKRGQDVALRCDPISGHVSLFWYQQALGQGPEFLTYFQNEAQLDKSGLPSDRFFAERPEGSVSTLKIQRTQQEDSAVYLCASSPILGELFFGEGSRLTVL.

The gene calls are TRBV7-9 and TRBJ2-3, with D perhaps given as TRBD1 or TRBD2 (5 bases each). Germline lookup yields CDR1 SEHNR and CDR2 FQNEAQ (reference sequence). This CDR3 spans 14 amino acids. Trimming pared 0 bases from V and 4 bases from J, leaving 8 bases between. CDR3 nucleotides: TGTGCCAGCAGCTTAGCTGGGGGTGCAGATACGCAGTATTTT. This gives the protein CASSLAGGADTQYF.

In nucleotides, the CDR3 is TGTGCCAGCAGTTGGGCCGGACAGGGGGCGTACGAGCAGTACTTC. Translated: CASSWAGQGAYEQYF. The chain combines TRBV6-6 with TRBJ2-7; 11 bases fit TRBD1. Per germline, CDR1 MNHNY and CDR2 SVGAGI (reference sequence). J lost 4 bases, V lost 4 bases, and 6 bases had no gene match. There are 15 residues in the CDR3.

The chain couples TRBV5-8 to TRBJ2-3; 13 bases are shared with TRBD2. Germline lookup yields CDR1 SGHTS and CDR2 YDEGEE. V lost 2 bases, J lost 1 base, and 1 base stayed unmatched. The CDR3 has 16 amino acids. The CDR3 nucleotides read TGTGCCAGCAGCTTAGGACTAGCGGGGGGCACAGATACGCAGTATTTT. It codes for CASSLGLAGGTDTQYF.

This clone has a single count. The chain combines TRBV15 with TRBJ2-3; 7 bases are a match to TRBD2. After removal of 5 bases from V and 8 bases from J, the junction contained 7 bases not matched to a gene. Per the germline V gene, CDR1 is LNHNV and CDR2 is YYDKDF (reference sequence). This CDR3 contains 13 residues. CDR3 in amino acids: CATSPRGEGTQYF. The CDR3, as DNA: TGTGCCACCAGCCCCCGGGGGGAGGGTACGCAGTATTTT.